This entry is about one TCR delta chain. The clone's antigen remains unknown. This DNA's translation and the protein TCRdb lists, from a much larger clone, do not match at residue 7, likely due to a read error; the protein shown is translated from the DNA. This record comes from a study of Vγ9Vδ2 T cells in congenital toxoplasmosis (dated by TCRdb to the early 2020s). Background for the entire study: IgG, IgM and IgA serology, Western blot and an in-house interferon-gamma release assay were used to diagnose congenital toxoplasmosis. Sequencing of the repertoires was done on samples from infants at two time points: 2 months after birth and 1 year of age. The study compared gamma and delta chain CDR3 repertoires of sorted blood gammadelta T cells between congenitally T. gondii-infected and uninfected infants. TCR sequencing was performed on five or six infected and roughly 9 uninfected infants at 2 months and on 3 infected and 4 uninfected infants at 1 year.

For CDR1 and CDR2, the germline V gene lists NSMFDY and ISSIKDK. V gives up 0 bases and J gives up 1 base, and the segment between their germline ends measures 13 bases. From cysteine to phenylalanine, the CDR3 is 15 amino acids long. Only the CDR3 DNA stays, 45 bases, in frame from base 1. Mothers of both infected and uninfected infants received the same treatment, using spiramycin and/or pyrimethamine plus sulfadiazine plus folinic acid. All infants, both infected and uninfected, were delivered at term after more than 37 weeks of gestation. Around 0.98 mL of blood was turned into PBMCs through Lymphoprep gradient centrifugation, and the PBMCs were then cryopreserved in liquid nitrogen and sent to Belgium. Thawed PBMCs were labeled with Zombie NIR viability dye and stained with CD3, TCR gammadelta, Vgamma9 and Vdelta2 antibodies. Sorting of CD3+ TCRgammadelta+ T cells was performed on a FACSAria III, with a mean purity of about 98%. For each sample, the RNeasy Micro Kit was used to isolate RNA from some 9,000 sorted gammadelta T cells. Infants were born to mothers enrolled with primary T. gondii infection during pregnancy. Infant peripheral blood was collected at an outpatient microbiology and virology center in Pavia, Italy.

What the study reported, not specific to this receptor: The repertoire differences between infected and uninfected infants were less clear at 1 year of age than at 2 months. Among approximately 2-month-old infants, germline-encoded fetal-type TRDV2 CDR3 sequences seemed to show up more often in infected than in uninfected infants, which suggests an in utero expansion footprint. At 2 months, TRGV9 and TRDV2 CDR3s of infected infants appeared to carry fewer N additions than uninfected infants, especially TRDV2-TRDJ1 sequences. Two months was the earliest age with enough suitable sample material for TCR repertoire analysis, so newborn repertoires were not sequenced. High prevalence of a public TRGV9 clonotype was observed in both infected and uninfected infants.

cDNA was made by template-switch reverse transcription with TRGC- and TRDC-specific primers in one tube, using SuperScript II. The TRGC primer was designed for binding to both the TRGC1 and TRGC2 constant genes. The KAPA Real-Time Library Amplification Kit was used to amplify TRG and TRD, and AMPure XP beads were used for purification between steps. Index PCR with the Nextera XT Index Kit was used to attach the Illumina sequencing adapters. Sequencing of TRG and TRD amplicons was performed on an Illumina MiSeq with the V2 300 kit, and 150 bp paired-end reads were generated. The authors' analysis ran thus. Before any further analysis, FastQC version 0.11.8 was used to check read quality. With MiXCR version 3.0.3, reads were aligned to GenBank TRG or TRD reference genes and CDR3 sequences were built. Default MiXCR settings were kept, except that 3 rather than 5 consecutive nucleotides were used to assemble TRDD gene segments. N additions, CDR3 length, J segment length and clonotype sharing between samples were computed with VDJtools version 1.2.1. Out-of-frame CDR3 sequences and those containing stop codons were excluded from analysis. The overlap of infant repertoires with previously published Vgamma9Vdelta2 repertoires from fetal, cord blood and adult blood was compared. TCRdb recomputed clones from the public reads with CATT; identical DNA rows were then combined. These V and J calls rely on TCRdb rather than the paper's analysis. In all, the sample holds 400 to 550 delta-chain clones, and 3.5% of those were seen once. The ten top clones hold 30% of the sample.

The TCR was taken from a child under 10 years old born to a mother with Toxoplasma gondii infection during pregnancy, either congenitally infected or uninfected (not recorded which). In this chain, TRAV29/DV5 is recombined with TRDJ1; the best D guess is TRDD2, with 5 bases matching. Sequencing was done on a sample of gamma-delta T cells from blood. This receptor carries the CDR3 CAASVGHLPTDKLIF. The sequenced DNA is TGTGCAGCAAGCGTTGGTCACCTACCCACCGATAAACTCATCTTT.